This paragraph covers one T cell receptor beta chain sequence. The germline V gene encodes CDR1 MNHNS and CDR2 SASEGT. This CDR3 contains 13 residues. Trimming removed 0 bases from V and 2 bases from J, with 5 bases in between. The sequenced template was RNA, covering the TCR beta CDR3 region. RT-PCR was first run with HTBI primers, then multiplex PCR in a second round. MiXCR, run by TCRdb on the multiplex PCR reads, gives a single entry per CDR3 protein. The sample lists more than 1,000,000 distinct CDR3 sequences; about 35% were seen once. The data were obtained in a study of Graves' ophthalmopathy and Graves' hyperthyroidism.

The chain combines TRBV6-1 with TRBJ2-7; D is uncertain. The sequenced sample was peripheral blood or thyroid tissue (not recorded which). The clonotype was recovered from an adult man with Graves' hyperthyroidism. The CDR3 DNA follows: TGTGCCAGCAGTGAAGCTAAGGCCTACGAGCAGTACTTC. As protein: CASSEAKAYEQYF.